The next 12 T cell receptor beta chains were all read from a single sample in a study of blood T cells in healthy people across ages. Through a sample-barcoded 5' primer and a J-beta primer mix, a second PCR was run for roughly 6 to 12 cycles. TCRdb passed the 5' RACE reads through MiXCR, listing each CDR3 protein once. Among about 580,000 distinct CDR3 sequences listed, less than 60% were seen once. Specimen: blood. The receptors originated from a man older than 75 in good health.

This chain links TRBV6-6 with TRBJ2-1; D may be TRBD1 or TRBD2 (5 bases each). The CDR3 spans 14 residues. The V gene lost 10 bases and the J gene lost 6 bases, with 19 bases spanning the gap. Germline V CDR1 and CDR2: MNHNY, SVGAGI (reference sequence). CDR3 sequence: CATTEGRGRNEQFF. The CDR3 DNA follows: TGTGCCACCACAGAGGGTAGGGGACGCAATGAGCAGTTCTTC.

V usage is TRBV7-9 and J usage is TRBJ2-5, with D maybe TRBD1 (6 bases). The CDR3 loop spans 12 amino acids. Germline V gene lookup returns CDR1 SEHNR and CDR2 FQNEAQ (reference sequence). Trimming took 3 bases from V and 13 from J, leaving 15 bases between them. The CDR3 DNA follows: TGTGCCAGCAGCTTTGAGGGGGTTGAGCGGTACTTC. This gives the protein CASSFEGVERYF.

In the case of this clonotype: A much larger clone is a single base away; this may be a read error. J is TRBJ1-4 and V is TRBV6-6, with D possibly being TRBD1 (5 bases). Germline loops: CDR1 MNHNY, CDR2 SVGAGI (reference sequence). This CDR3 has 14 residues. V lost 7 bases, J lost 8 bases, and 17 bases lay in between. The CDR3 region is CASTAGRLWEKLFF. The CDR3 DNA sequence: TGTGCCAGCACGGCAGGGAGGTTGTGGGAAAAACTGTTTTTT.

This clonotype was seen only a few times. The chain combines TRBV12-3 or TRBV12-4 with TRBJ2-1; a weak D match, TRBD2 (6 bases). CDR3 length: 15 residues. Trimming took 7 bases from V and 4 from J, leaving 17 bases between them. The CDR3: CASIWAAGRYNEQFF. In nucleotides, the CDR3 is TGTGCCAGCATTTGGGCGGCAGGGAGGTACAATGAGCAGTTCTTC.

The CDR3, as DNA: TGTGCCAGCAGCCCCATAGGGGGAGAGCCCAATGAGCAGTTCTTC. Translating it yields CASSPIGGEPNEQFF. The chain employs TRBV11-3 and TRBJ2-1, with D possibly matching TRBD1 (6 bases). The CDR3 totals 15 residues. Trimming cost V 5 bases and J 6 bases, with 17 bases left between them. Per germline, CDR1 SGHNT and CDR2 YENEEA.

The rearrangement joins TRBV7-9 to TRBJ2-3, with 11 bases matching TRBD2. The ends lost 4 bases at V and 4 bases at J; junction bases unmatched: 7. The germline V gene has CDR1 SEHNR and CDR2 FQNEAQ (reference sequence). The CDR3 sequence is 16 residues long. The CDR3 region is CASSSLAGGRSDTQYF. The CDR3 coding sequence is TGTGCCAGCAGCTCCTTAGCGGGGGGGCGGTCAGATACGCAGTATTTT.

This clonotype was detected a few times. The rearrangement uses TRBV20-1 and TRBJ2-3; D remains ambiguous. There are 12 residues in the CDR3. Germline lookup yields CDR1 DFQATT and CDR2 SNEGSKA (reference sequence). V lost 1 base, J lost 3 bases, and 5 bases lay in between. The CDR3 bases are TGCAGTGCTAGAGGGCCGACAGATACGCAGTATTTT. Encoded protein: CSARGPTDTQYF.

This chain joins TRBV5-1 and TRBJ2-2, with 8 bases matching TRBD1. Germline V gives CDR1 SGHRS, CDR2 YFSETQ. The CDR3 spans 16 residues. J was trimmed by 1 base and V by 0 bases; bases with no gene match: 2. DNA of the CDR3: TGCGCCAGCAGCTTGGCCGGGACAGGGAACACCGGGGAGCTGTTTTTT. Residues: CASSLAGTGNTGELFF.

This clonotype was seen more than once but under ten times. The chain's CDR3 is CATSVLAGSTDTQYF. The DNA for the CDR3 is TGTGCCACCAGTGTTTTAGCGGGGAGCACAGATACGCAGTATTTT. This rearrangement joins TRBV24-1 to TRBJ2-3, with 8 nucleotides matching TRBD2. Germline V CDR1 and CDR2: KGHDR, SFDVKD. With 5 bases clipped from V and 0 bases from J, the junction kept 3 bases outside the gene matches. The CDR3 is 15 amino acids.

This clonotype was detected only a few times. This chain connects TRBV20-1 to TRBJ2-5; 9 positions match TRBD2. The trim removed 4 bases at V and 5 bases at J, leaving 8 bases unmatched. The CDR3 totals 14 residues. Germline V lookup: CDR1 DFQATT, CDR2 SNEGSKA (reference sequence). Here the CDR3 reads CSAILAGVRETQYF. The CDR3 bases are TGCAGTGCTATTTTAGCGGGAGTGAGGGAGACCCAGTACTTC.

The rearrangement links TRBV10-1 to TRBJ2-5, with 7 bases that match TRBD2. Germline V lookup: CDR1 WNHNN, CDR2 SYGVQD (reference sequence). The CDR3 consists of 16 residues. Trimming took 0 bases from V and 0 from J; bases not matched to a gene: 4. CDR3 protein: CASSESGEGNQETQYF. The CDR3 DNA sequence: TGCGCCAGCAGTGAGTCCGGGGAGGGGAACCAAGAGACCCAGTACTTC.

This clonotype was detected once. This chain uses TRBV29-1 with TRBJ2-2, with 8 positions matching TRBD2. After removal of 6 bases from V and 0 bases from J, the junction contained 3 bases not matched to a gene. Germline V gene lookup returns CDR1 SQVTM and CDR2 ANQGSEA. This CDR3 spans 14 amino acids. The DNA for the CDR3 is TGCAGCGTAGCGGGGGAGGCGAACACCGGGGAGCTGTTTTTT. The encoded protein is CSVAGEANTGELFF.